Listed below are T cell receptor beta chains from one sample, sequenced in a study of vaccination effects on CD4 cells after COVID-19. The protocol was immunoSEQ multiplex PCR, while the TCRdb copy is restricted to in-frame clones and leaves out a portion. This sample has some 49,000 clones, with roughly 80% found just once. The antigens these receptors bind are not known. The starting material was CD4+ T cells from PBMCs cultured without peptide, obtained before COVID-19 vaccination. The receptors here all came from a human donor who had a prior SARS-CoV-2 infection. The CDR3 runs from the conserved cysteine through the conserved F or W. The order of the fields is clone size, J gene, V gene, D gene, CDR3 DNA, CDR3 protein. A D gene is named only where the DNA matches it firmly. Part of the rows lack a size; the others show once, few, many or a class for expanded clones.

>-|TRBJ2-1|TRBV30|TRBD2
TGTGCCTGGGACCCCCGGGGGGGCAGTGAGCAGTTCTTC
CAWDPRGGSEQFF
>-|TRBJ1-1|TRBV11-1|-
TGTGCCAGCAGCTTAAGTAGGGGCTCCACTGAAGCTTTCTTT
CASSLSRGSTEAFF
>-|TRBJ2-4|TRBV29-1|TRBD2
TGCAGCGTTGCTAGCGGGATTGAGGGTCAGTACTTC
CSVASGIEGQYF
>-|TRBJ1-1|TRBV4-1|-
TGCGCCAGCAGCCAAGGGTCAGGGGCTTGGAGCACTGAAGCTTTCTTT
CASSQGSGAWSTEAFF
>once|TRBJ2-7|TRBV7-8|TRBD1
TGTGCCAGCAGCCCCAGGACAGGTTTAGGATACGAGCAGTACTTC
CASSPRTGLGYEQYF
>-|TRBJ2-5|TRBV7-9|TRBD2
TGTGCCAGCAGCTTAGGCGGCGGGAGGGGAGAGACCCAGTACTTC
CASSLGGGRGETQYF
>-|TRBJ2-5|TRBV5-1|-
TGCGCCAGCAGCTTGGCCGGTAGTTACGGGGAGACCCAGTACTTC
CASSLAGSYGETQYF
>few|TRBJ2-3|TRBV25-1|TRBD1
TGTGCCAGCAGTGAAGGACAGGGATGGGATACGCAGTATTTT
CASSEGQGWDTQYF
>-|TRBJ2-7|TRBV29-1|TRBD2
TGCAGCGTTCGCACTAGCGGGGTAACAAGCTCCTACGAGCAGTACTTC
CSVRTSGVTSSYEQYF
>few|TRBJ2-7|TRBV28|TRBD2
TGTGCCAGCAGTCAGCGGGATCCCTACGAGCAGTACTTC
CASSQRDPYEQYF
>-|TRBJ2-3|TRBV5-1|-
TGCGCCAGCAGCTTGTTGGGTGCAGGGTGGGCAGATACGCAGTATTTT
CASSLLGAGWADTQYF